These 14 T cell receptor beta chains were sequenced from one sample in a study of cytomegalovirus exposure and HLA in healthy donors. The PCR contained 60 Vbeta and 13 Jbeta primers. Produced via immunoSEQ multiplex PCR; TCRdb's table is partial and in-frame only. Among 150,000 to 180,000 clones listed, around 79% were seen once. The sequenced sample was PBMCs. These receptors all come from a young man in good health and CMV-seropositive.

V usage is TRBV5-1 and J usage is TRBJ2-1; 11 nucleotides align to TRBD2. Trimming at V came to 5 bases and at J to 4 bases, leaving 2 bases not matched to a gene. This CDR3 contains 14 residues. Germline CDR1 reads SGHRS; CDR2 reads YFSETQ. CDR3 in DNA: TGCGCCAGCAGGACTAGCGGGACATACAATGAGCAGTTCTTC. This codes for CASRTSGTYNEQFF.

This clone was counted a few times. The CDR3 region is CASSVGGLGSHEQFF. DNA for the CDR3: TGTGCCAGCAGCGTAGGAGGACTAGGGTCCCATGAGCAGTTCTTC. J is TRBJ2-1 and V is TRBV9; 7 nucleotides align to TRBD2. V shed 0 bases, J shed 8 bases, and the junction held 8 bases outside the gene matches. Germline V lookup: CDR1 SGDLS, CDR2 YYNGEE. There are 15 residues in the CDR3.

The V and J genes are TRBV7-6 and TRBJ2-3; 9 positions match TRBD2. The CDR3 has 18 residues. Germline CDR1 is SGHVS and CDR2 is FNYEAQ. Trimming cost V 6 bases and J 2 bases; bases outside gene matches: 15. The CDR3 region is CASRPAASGEPLTDTQYF. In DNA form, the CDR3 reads TGTGCCAGCAGGCCGGCGGCTAGCGGGGAGCCCCTCACAGATACGCAGTATTTT.

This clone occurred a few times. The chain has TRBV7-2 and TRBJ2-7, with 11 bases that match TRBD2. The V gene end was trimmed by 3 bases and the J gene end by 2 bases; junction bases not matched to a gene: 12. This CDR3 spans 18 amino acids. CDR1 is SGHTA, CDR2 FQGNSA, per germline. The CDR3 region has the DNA TGTGCCAGCAGCTTTGATTCCTTTATAGCGGGGGGGGCCTACGAGCAGTACTTC. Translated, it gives CASSFDSFIAGGAYEQYF.

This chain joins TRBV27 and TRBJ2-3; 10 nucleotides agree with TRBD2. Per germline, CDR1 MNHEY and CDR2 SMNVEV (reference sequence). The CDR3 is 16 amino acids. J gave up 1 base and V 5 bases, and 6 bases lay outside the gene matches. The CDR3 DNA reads TGTGCCAGCAGTCATTACGGGACTAGCGGCACAGATACGCAGTATTTT. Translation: CASSHYGTSGTDTQYF.

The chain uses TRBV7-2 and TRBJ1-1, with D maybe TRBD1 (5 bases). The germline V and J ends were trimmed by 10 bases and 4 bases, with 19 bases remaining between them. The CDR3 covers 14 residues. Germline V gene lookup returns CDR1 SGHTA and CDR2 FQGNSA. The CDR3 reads CATLWAREGTEAFF. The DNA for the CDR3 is TGTGCCACACTTTGGGCCAGGGAAGGCACTGAAGCTTTCTTT.

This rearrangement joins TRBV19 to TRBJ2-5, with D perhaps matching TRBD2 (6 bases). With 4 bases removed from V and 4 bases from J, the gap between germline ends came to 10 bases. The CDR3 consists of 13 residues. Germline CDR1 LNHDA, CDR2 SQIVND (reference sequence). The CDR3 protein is CASSTRRGETQYF. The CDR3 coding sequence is TGTGCCAGTAGTACAAGGAGGGGAGAGACCCAGTACTTC.

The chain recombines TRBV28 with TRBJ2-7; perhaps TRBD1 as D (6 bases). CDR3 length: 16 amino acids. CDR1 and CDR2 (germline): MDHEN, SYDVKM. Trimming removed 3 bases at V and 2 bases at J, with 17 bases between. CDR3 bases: TGTGCCAGCAGTTTTTTTCCAGGGGTCATAACCTACGAGCAGTACTTC. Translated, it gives CASSFFPGVITYEQYF.

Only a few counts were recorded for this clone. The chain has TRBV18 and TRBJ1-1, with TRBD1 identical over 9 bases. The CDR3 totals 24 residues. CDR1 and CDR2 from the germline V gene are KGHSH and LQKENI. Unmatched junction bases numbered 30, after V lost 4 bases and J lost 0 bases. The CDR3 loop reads CASSRPPLRTGVNGNEGLNTEAFF. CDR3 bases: TGTGCCAGCTCACGACCCCCCCTCCGGACAGGGGTTAATGGAAACGAGGGTCTGAACACTGAAGCTTTCTTT.

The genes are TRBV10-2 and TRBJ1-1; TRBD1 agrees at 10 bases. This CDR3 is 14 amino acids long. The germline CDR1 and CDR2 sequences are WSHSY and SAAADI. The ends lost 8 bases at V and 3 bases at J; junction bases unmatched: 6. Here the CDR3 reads CASDRGPWDTEAFF. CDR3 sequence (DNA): TGCGCCAGCGACAGGGGGCCGTGGGACACTGAAGCTTTCTTT.

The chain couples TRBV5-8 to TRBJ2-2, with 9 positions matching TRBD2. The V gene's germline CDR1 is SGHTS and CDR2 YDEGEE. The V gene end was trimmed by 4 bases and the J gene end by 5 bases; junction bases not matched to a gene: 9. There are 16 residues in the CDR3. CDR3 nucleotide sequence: TGTGCCAGCAGCAAGGGGACTAGCTCGGGGACCGGGGAGCTGTTTTTT. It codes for CASSKGTSSGTGELFF.

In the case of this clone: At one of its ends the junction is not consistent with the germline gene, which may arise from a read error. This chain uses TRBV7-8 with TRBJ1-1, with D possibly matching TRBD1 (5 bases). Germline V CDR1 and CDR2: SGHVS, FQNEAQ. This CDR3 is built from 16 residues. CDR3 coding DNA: TGTGCCAGCAGCTTGGGGTCCTACCCCGGGGGGACTGGAGCTTTCTTT. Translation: CASSLGSYPGGTGAFF.

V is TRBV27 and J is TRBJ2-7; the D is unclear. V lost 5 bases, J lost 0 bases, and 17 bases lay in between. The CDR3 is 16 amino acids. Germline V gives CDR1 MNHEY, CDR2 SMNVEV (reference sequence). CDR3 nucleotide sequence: TGTGCCAGCAGTACCACCCCATCGACTGTCTCCTACGAGCAGTACTTC. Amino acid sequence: CASSTTPSTVSYEQYF.

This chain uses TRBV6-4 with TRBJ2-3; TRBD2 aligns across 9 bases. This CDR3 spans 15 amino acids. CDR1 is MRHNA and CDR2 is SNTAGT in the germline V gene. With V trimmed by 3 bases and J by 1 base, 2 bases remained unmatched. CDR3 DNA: TGTGCCAGCAGTGAGAAGCGGGGGGGCACAGATACGCAGTATTTT. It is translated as CASSEKRGGTDTQYF.